This is a list of T cell receptor beta chains from one sample in a study of CD8 T cells in ankylosing spondylitis. TCRdb independently ran MiXCR on the 5' RACE reads; one entry per CDR3 protein. Among about 800,000 distinct CDR3 sequences listed, roughly 10% were seen once. Sample: blood, either unsorted or a sorted T cell fraction (not recorded which). All receptors come from a male donor with ankylosing spondylitis. Both conserved end residues are part of each CDR3. A D gene is named only where the DNA matches it firmly. Some rows mark clone size as missing; the rest say once, few, many or name a class of expanded clone.

13 | TRBJ1-1 | . | TRBV28 | . | CASSPGPDTEAFF
14 | TRBJ1-1 | . | TRBV6-1 | . | CASLNRGKNTEAYF
14 | TRBJ1-1 | few | TRBV27 | TRBD1 | CASSSDRVGTEAFF
11 | TRBJ2-1 | many | TRBV20-1 | . | CSAMFFNEQFF
13 | TRBJ2-3 | few | TRBV24-1 | . | CATGTLAADTQYF
14 | TRBJ2-5 | . | TRBV29-1 | TRBD2 | CSAGPGLVWETQYF
16 | TRBJ2-1 | . | TRBV27 | TRBD1 | CASRADAGTGLYEQFF
15 | TRBJ1-2 | . | TRBV4-3 | . | CASSWGVGKVGGYTF
13 | TRBJ2-1 | few | TRBV12-3/TRBV12-4 | . | CASSSFDRNEQFF
15 | TRBJ2-7 | many | TRBV7-2 | TRBD1 | CASSLVRGQGYEQYF
15 | TRBJ2-7 | many | TRBV7-2 | . | CASSPRLRSSYEQYF
15 | TRBJ1-2 | many | TRBV7-2 | . | CASSTRTGFNYGYTF
14 | TRBJ1-2 | . | TRBV12-3/TRBV12-4 | . | CASSLTDVNYGYTF
14 | TRBJ1-6 | . | TRBV7-9 | . | CASRRQFSHSPLHF
14 | TRBJ1-1 | . | TRBV10-1 | TRBD1 | CASSPGQASTEAFF
13 | TRBJ1-2 | few | TRBV4-3 | . | CASSRLQFYGYTF
14 | TRBJ2-7 | . | TRBV7-2 | . | CASSPKASPYEQYF
13 | TRBJ1-1 | few | TRBV7-2 | TRBD1 | CASSSHRGTEAFF
14 | TRBJ2-1 | few | TRBV6-1 | . | CASSEPRRASAQFF
15 | TRBJ1-2 | few | TRBV9 | . | CASSAGPSPLYGYTF
13 | TRBJ2-7 | few | TRBV5-1 | TRBD1 | CASSLEPGQWWYF
15 | TRBJ2-2 | many | TRBV29-1 | . | CSVDVGQGYTGELFF
14 | TRBJ1-4 | few | TRBV27 | TRBD1 | CASRRGQGGEKLFF
15 | TRBJ1-2 | . | TRBV5-1 | TRBD1 | CASTLRQGSTYGYTF
14 | TRBJ2-7 | . | TRBV20-1 | TRBD1 | CSALPGTGGYEQYF
14 | TRBJ1-1 | . | TRBV7-3 | . | CASSLHTLTTEAFF
16 | TRBJ1-1 | few | TRBV6-1 | . | CASSPGTGSMNTEAFF
12 | TRBJ2-4 | few | TRBV7-2 | . | CASSPYLNIQYF
16 | TRBJ2-3 | . | TRBV24-1 | . | CATSDPMSQGTDTQYF
13 | TRBJ1-4 | few | TRBV6-1 | . | CATDRATNEKLFF
15 | TRBJ2-2 | few | TRBV10-3 | . | CAIKNGGSNTGELFF
13 | TRBJ2-5 | few | TRBV20-1 | . | CSPRGQLEETQYF
13 | TRBJ2-7 | many | TRBV27 | . | CASSLRITYEQYF
14 | TRBJ2-3 | many | TRBV12-3/TRBV12-4 | . | CASSLSRSGDTQYF
14 | TRBJ1-5 | . | TRBV2 | TRBD1 | CASIRDRDNQPQHF
16 | TRBJ2-7 | few | TRBV7-2 | . | CASSSETTGTSYEQYF
14 | TRBJ2-1 | . | TRBV24-1 | TRBD2 | CATSVAGAYNEQFF
12 | TRBJ2-3 | many | TRBV18 | TRBD1 | CASSPDRDTQYF
15 | TRBJ1-5 | few | TRBV5-8 | . | CASSLLRGPDQPQHF
15 | TRBJ1-5 | many | TRBV29-1 | TRBD1 | CSVDHRDRGVQPQHF
17 | TRBJ2-1 | few | TRBV20-1 | TRBD2 | CSARAPGLAGGYNEQFF
13 | TRBJ1-1 | many | TRBV12-3/TRBV12-4 | . | CASSFAQNTEAFF
14 | TRBJ2-7 | . | TRBV20-1 | . | CSARVGPTTYEQYF
12 | TRBJ1-2 | few | TRBV20-1 | . | CSVNSLNYGYTF